This T cell receptor beta chain is from a study of OX40 agonist ivuxolimab in advanced cancers. In the study overall: The eligibility criteria allowed prior anti-PD-1, anti-PD-L1 or anti-CTLA-4 therapy, and around 38% had some. The study reported partial responses in three patients: one hepatocellular carcinoma, two cutaneous melanoma.

Repertoires were generated with immunoSEQ multiplex PCR, while TCRdb's copy carries only in-frame clones and drops some. Altogether 40,000 to 60,000 clones are present, around 90% being singletons, with the ten largest covering 6.7%. Concerning this clone: Its antigen is not identified.

The CDR3 consists of 13 residues. The V end lost 0 bases, the J end lost 1 base, and 3 bases lay between the germline ends. Per the germline V gene, CDR1 is SGHVS and CDR2 is FNYEAQ. General study points: Clonal expansion was seen in CD4+ and CD8+ blood T cells by week 6 at 0.1 to 3.0 mg/kg.

The chain employs TRBV7-6 and TRBJ1-1; D is uncertain. The sequencing here drew on CD4+ or CD8+ T cells sorted from blood, taken in a trial of the OX40 agonist ivuxolimab. The source of this sequence is an adult with an advanced solid tumor such as melanoma, head and neck, liver or kidney cancer. CDR3 nucleotides: TGTGCCAGCAGCTTAGCTGGGAACACTGAAGCTTTCTTT. It yields the protein CASSLAGNTEAFF.